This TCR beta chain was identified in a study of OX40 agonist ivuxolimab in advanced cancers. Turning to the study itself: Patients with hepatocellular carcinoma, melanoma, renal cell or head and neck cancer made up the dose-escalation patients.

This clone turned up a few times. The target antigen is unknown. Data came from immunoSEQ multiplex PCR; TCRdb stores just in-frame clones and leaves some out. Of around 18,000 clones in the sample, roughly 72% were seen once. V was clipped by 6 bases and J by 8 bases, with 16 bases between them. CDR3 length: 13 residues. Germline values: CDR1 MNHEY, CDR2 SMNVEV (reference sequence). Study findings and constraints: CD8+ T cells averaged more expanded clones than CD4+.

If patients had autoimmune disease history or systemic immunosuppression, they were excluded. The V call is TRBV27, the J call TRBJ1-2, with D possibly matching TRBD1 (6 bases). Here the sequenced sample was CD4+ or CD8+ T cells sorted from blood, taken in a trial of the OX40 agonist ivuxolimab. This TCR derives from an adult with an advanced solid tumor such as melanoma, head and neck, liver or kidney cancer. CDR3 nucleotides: TGTGCCAGCAGCCTGGGACCCACAGGGGGCTACACCTTC. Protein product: CASSLGPTGGYTF.